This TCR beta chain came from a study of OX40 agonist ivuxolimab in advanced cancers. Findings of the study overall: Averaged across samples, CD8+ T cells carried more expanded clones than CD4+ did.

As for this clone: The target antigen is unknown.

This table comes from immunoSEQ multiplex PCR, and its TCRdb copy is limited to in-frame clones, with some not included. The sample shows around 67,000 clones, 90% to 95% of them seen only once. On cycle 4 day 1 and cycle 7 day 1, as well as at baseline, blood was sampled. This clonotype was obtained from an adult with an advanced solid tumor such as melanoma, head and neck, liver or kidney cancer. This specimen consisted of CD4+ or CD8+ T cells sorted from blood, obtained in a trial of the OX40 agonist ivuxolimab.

CDR3 residues: CASSPTELAGAPDTQYF. CDR3 bases: TGTGCCAGCTCACCGACTGAACTAGCGGGAGCGCCAGATACGCAGTATTTT. The J gene is TRBJ2-3, the V gene TRBV18; 11 bases align to TRBD2. V lost 3 bases and J lost 4; bases outside the gene matches: 9. Per the germline V gene, CDR1 is KGHSH and CDR2 is LQKENI. The CDR3 length is 17 residues.